The rows below give T cell receptor beta chains drawn from one sample of a study of T-cell memory formation after mild COVID-19. TCRdb re-analysed the 5' RACE reads in MiXCR, keeping a single row per CDR3 protein. The data hold some 57,000 distinct CDR3 sequences, with more than 9% observed a single time. The sample consisted of PBMCs or a T cell subset sorted from them (not recorded which). The receptors shown here come from a man aged 18 to 29 who had mild COVID-19 (a few samples of this study predate the infection). Cell type and time point are not known. Each CDR3 is given with its conserved first and last residue. D genes are given only for firm matches. Rows may omit the clone size; those that give it use once, few, many or a size class.

CDR3 DNA,CDR3 protein,V gene,clone size,D gene,J gene
TGCAGTGCTAGATCGGGGGGCCAAATGGGGACCCAGTACTTC,CSARSGGQMGTQYF,TRBV20-1,.,.,TRBJ2-5
TGTGCCAGCAGTTTCCGGGACTCCGCAGATACGCAGTATTTT,CASSFRDSADTQYF,TRBV12-3/TRBV12-4,.,.,TRBJ2-3
TGTGCCAGCAGCCCCTTGGGTGCCTCTGGGCAGTTCTTC,CASSPLGASGQFF,TRBV6-5,many,.,TRBJ2-1
TGTGCCAGCAGCTTAGCCCGGACTAGCGGGGGCCTCACAGATACGCAGTATTTT,CASSLARTSGGLTDTQYF,TRBV7-2,few,TRBD2,TRBJ2-3
TGCAGTGCTAGGACTCGGAAGGTGTCCTATAATTCACCCCTCCACTTT,CSARTRKVSYNSPLHF,TRBV20-1,many,.,TRBJ1-6
TGTGCCAGCAGTTACTCGGCGGATTCACCCCTCCACTTT,CASSYSADSPLHF,TRBV6-2/TRBV6-3,few,.,TRBJ1-6
TGTGCCAGCAGCCGTAGGAGTAGGGGGGAAGGTAGCAATGAGCAGTTCTTC,CASSRRSRGEGSNEQFF,TRBV4-2,many,.,TRBJ2-1
TGCAGTGCTAGAGATTGGACTAGCGGGGGAGGAGAGACCCAGTACTTC,CSARDWTSGGGETQYF,TRBV20-1,many,TRBD2,TRBJ2-5
TGTGCCAGCAGATTAAGACAGGGGACCACTGAAGCTTTCTTT,CASRLRQGTTEAFF,TRBV7-2,.,TRBD1,TRBJ1-1
TGTGCCAGCAGCTCTTCCCCGGGACACCTATCCTACGAGCAGTACTTC,CASSSSPGHLSYEQYF,TRBV7-9,many,.,TRBJ2-7
TGTGCCTGGAGTGTAGGGGCGACGGCCCTGGCCGAGCAGTACTTC,CAWSVGATALAEQYF,TRBV30,many,.,TRBJ2-7
TGTGCCAGCAGGGGACAACTACTCTACGAGCAGTACTTC,CASRGQLLYEQYF,TRBV6-1,many,.,TRBJ2-7
TGTGCCTGGAGTCCGGATTTCGGGCCCCAGCATTTT,CAWSPDFGPQHF,TRBV30,many,.,TRBJ1-5
TGTGCCAGCAGTGGGGACAGGGGAGATACGCAGTATTTT,CASSGDRGDTQYF,TRBV6-1,.,TRBD1,TRBJ2-3
TGTGCCAGCAGCTTAGGAAGGTGGGGGATGCACAATGAGCAGTTCTTC,CASSLGRWGMHNEQFF,TRBV7-9,few,.,TRBJ2-1
TGCGCCAGCAGCTCGACTAGCACCGGGGAGCTGTTTTTT,CASSSTSTGELFF,TRBV5-1,.,.,TRBJ2-2
TGTGCCAGGGGGGCGGACCCGGGGGACAATGAGCAGTTCTTC,CARGADPGDNEQFF,TRBV19,few,.,TRBJ2-1
TGTGCCAGCAGCTTAATGGGGTCGCAAGAGACCCAGTACTTC,CASSLMGSQETQYF,TRBV7-9,.,.,TRBJ2-5
TGCAGTGCTCGACAGGGGATCTCACCCCTCCACTTT,CSARQGISPLHF,TRBV20-1,few,TRBD1,TRBJ1-6
TGTGCCATCGGGAGCTACGAGCAGTACTTC,CAIGSYEQYF,TRBV10-3,few,.,TRBJ2-7
TGTGCCAGCAATAATGCCCCGAGGGAGACCCAGTACTTC,CASNNAPRETQYF,TRBV2,.,.,TRBJ2-5
TGCAGTGCTAGAGATGGGGCAGGGCTTGAGCAGTTCTTC,CSARDGAGLEQFF,TRBV20-1,few,.,TRBJ2-1
TGTGCCAGCAGTGCGGGGGACGAGACCCAGTACTTC,CASSAGDETQYF,TRBV6-2/TRBV6-3,few,TRBD2,TRBJ2-5
TGCAGCGTGCCGGGACTGGTCTCTGGGGCCAACGTCCTGACTTTC,CSVPGLVSGANVLTF,TRBV29-1,few,.,TRBJ2-6
TGTGCCAGCAGCGGCCTAGCTTACGGGGGGAGCACAGATACGCAGTATTTT,CASSGLAYGGSTDTQYF,TRBV7-2,.,TRBD2,TRBJ2-3
TGTGCCAGCAGCCGGGGCAGTCCTGGCTACGAGCAGTACTTC,CASSRGSPGYEQYF,TRBV3-1,many,.,TRBJ2-7
TGTGCCAGCAGCTTGGCCGGCGTAGGGGGGGAGACCCAGTACTTC,CASSLAGVGGETQYF,TRBV5-4,few,.,TRBJ2-5
TGTGCCAGCAGTGCCACAACGGGGTATGGCTACACCTTC,CASSATTGYGYTF,TRBV6-5,.,.,TRBJ1-2
TGCAGTGCTAGTTTCGGCTACACCTTC,CSASFGYTF,TRBV20-1,.,.,TRBJ1-2
TGTGCCAGCAGTTACCTGTACAATCAGCCCCAGCATTTT,CASSYLYNQPQHF,TRBV6-2/TRBV6-3,few,.,TRBJ1-5
TGTGCCAGCAGTTATGCGGCTTACAATGAGCAGTTCTTC,CASSYAAYNEQFF,TRBV6-2/TRBV6-3,few,.,TRBJ2-1
TGCGCCAGCAGCTTGGAGCTAGCGGGGGGCACAGATACGCAGTATTTT,CASSLELAGGTDTQYF,TRBV5-1,.,TRBD2,TRBJ2-3
TGTGCCACCAGTGCCCGCGGTGGGGGGCTGGATGGCTACACCTTC,CATSARGGGLDGYTF,TRBV24-1,.,.,TRBJ1-2
TGTGCCAGCAGCCAGGGCTTCTATGGCTACACCTTC,CASSQGFYGYTF,TRBV14,.,.,TRBJ1-2
TGTGCCAGCAGTTTAATCTCCTATGGCTACACCTTC,CASSLISYGYTF,TRBV12-3/TRBV12-4,few,.,TRBJ1-2
TGTGCCAGCAGCTTAACCCTCCGGAACACTGAAGCTTTCTTT,CASSLTLRNTEAFF,TRBV7-2,few,.,TRBJ1-1
TGTGCCAGCAGCGTAGCAGAAGCAGGCTGGAATGGCTACACCTTC,CASSVAEAGWNGYTF,TRBV9,few,.,TRBJ1-2
TGTGCCAGCAGTAGGGACTCTGGATATGAGCAGTTCTTC,CASSRDSGYEQFF,TRBV6-6,many,.,TRBJ2-1
TGTGCCAGCAAAGCGGGGGCCTCCCTCCAAGAGACCCAGTACTTC,CASKAGASLQETQYF,TRBV7-2,many,TRBD2,TRBJ2-5
TGCAGTGCTAGACCTATAGGCTGCAATGAGCAGTTCTTC,CSARPIGCNEQFF,TRBV20-1,.,.,TRBJ2-1
TGTGCCAGCAGTTACTCAGGTGGCGGGACACTCTACGAGCAGTACTTC,CASSYSGGGTLYEQYF,TRBV6-5,.,.,TRBJ2-7
TGTGCCAGCAGCTTAGGTGGTCAGGATCAGCCCCAGCATTTT,CASSLGGQDQPQHF,TRBV7-2,.,.,TRBJ1-5
TGTGCCAGCAGCTTGACCATGAACATTCAGTACTTC,CASSLTMNIQYF,TRBV7-9,few,.,TRBJ2-4
TGCAGTGCTAGAGATCGGACAGGGAGCTATGGCTACACCTTC,CSARDRTGSYGYTF,TRBV20-1,.,TRBD1,TRBJ1-2
TGTGCCAGCAGCTTAGTAGCAGGGGGGGCCGGGGAGCTGTTTTTT,CASSLVAGGAGELFF,TRBV7-6,many,.,TRBJ2-2
TGCAGCGTTGAGGGAGGGACCCTTGGGGCCAACGTCCTGACTTTC,CSVEGGTLGANVLTF,TRBV29-1,few,TRBD2,TRBJ2-6
TGTGCCAGCACCATCCCCCCTCTCAACGAGCAGTACTTC,CASTIPPLNEQYF,TRBV6-1,many,.,TRBJ2-7
TGCAGTGCTCCCCGGACAGGGACTTTCTACAATGAGCAGTTCTTC,CSAPRTGTFYNEQFF,TRBV20-1,many,TRBD1,TRBJ2-1
TGTGCCAGCAGTGAACGGGGTGAAGCTTTCTTT,CASSERGEAFF,TRBV2,few,.,TRBJ1-1
TGTGCCATCAGTGACTCAGGGGGCGCTGGGGCCAACGTCCTGACTTTC,CAISDSGGAGANVLTF,TRBV10-3,few,TRBD1,TRBJ2-6
TGTGCCACCAGTGATGCCGCAGGGCAACAAGAGACCCAGTACTTC,CATSDAAGQQETQYF,TRBV24-1,few,.,TRBJ2-5
TGCGCCAGCAGCAAAGGGACAGGGCTGGAGACTGAAGCTTTCTTT,CASSKGTGLETEAFF,TRBV5-1,many,TRBD1,TRBJ1-1
TGTGCCAGCAGCGGGGGGAATAAGGAGACCCAGTACTTC,CASSGGNKETQYF,TRBV9,.,.,TRBJ2-5